This is a list of T cell receptor beta chains from one sample in a study of long-term antiretroviral therapy in people with HIV. Clones were read by immunoSEQ multiplex PCR, and TCRdb kept only the in-frame ones, dropping some. This sample has tens of thousands of clones, with approximately 80% found just once. This specimen consisted of unsorted PBMCs, obtained 0.3 years after starting antiretroviral therapy. These receptors originate from a man aged 50 to 59 with HIV. CDR3s include the opening cysteine and the closing phenylalanine or tryptophan. The order of the fields is V gene, D gene, clone size, J gene, CDR3 protein, CDR3 DNA. The D gene is left open where the match is weak. Clone size is shown for a subset of rows, as once, few, many or a class of expanded clone.

>TRBV5-1|.|.|TRBJ1-2
CASSLVRGYGYTF
TGCGCCAGCAGCTTGGTCCGGGGCTATGGCTACACCTTC
>TRBV27|.|.|TRBJ2-1
CASSLTWGAYNEQFF
TGTGCCAGCAGTTTAACCTGGGGGGCATACAATGAGCAGTTCTTC
>TRBV5-4|.|.|TRBJ2-7
CASSFIGRSYEQYF
TGTGCCAGCAGCTTCATAGGACGCTCCTACGAGCAGTACTTC
>TRBV18|.|.|TRBJ2-2
CASSPPSGPLNTGELFF
TGTGCCAGCTCACCACCTTCTGGGCCCCTCAACACCGGGGAGCTGTTTTTT
>TRBV7-8|TRBD1|.|TRBJ2-1
CASSLEQGKQFF
TGTGCCAGCAGCTTAGAACAGGGGAAGCAGTTCTTC
>TRBV9|.|.|TRBJ1-4
CASSSNGAPNEKLFF
TGTGCCAGCAGCTCCAATGGAGCCCCTAATGAAAAACTGTTTTTT
>TRBV28|.|.|TRBJ1-4
CASSSSGTAGTNEKLFF
TGTGCCAGCAGTTCCTCCGGGACGGCGGGAACTAATGAAAAACTGTTTTTT
>TRBV4-3|.|.|TRBJ1-2
CASSPSRGTNYGYTF
TGCGCCAGCAGCCCAAGCCGGGGTACTAACTATGGCTACACCTTC
>TRBV5-1|.|.|TRBJ1-4
CASSAWSLATNEKLFF
TGCGCCAGCAGCGCCTGGTCCCTAGCAACTAATGAAAAACTGTTTTTT
>TRBV19|.|.|TRBJ2-7
CASSIDGYEQYF
TGTGCCAGTAGTATTGACGGCTACGAGCAGTACTTC
>TRBV10-3|TRBD2|.|TRBJ2-7
CAITKAGDYEQYF
TGTGCCATCACCAAGGCGGGGGACTACGAGCAGTACTTC
>TRBV14|TRBD1|.|TRBJ1-2
CASSRGRGDYGYTF
TGTGCCAGCAGCCGGGGCAGGGGGGACTATGGCTACACCTTC
>TRBV27|TRBD1|medium-sized|TRBJ2-7
CASSFPGQGMYEQYF
TGTGCCAGCAGTTTTCCGGGACAGGGTATGTACGAGCAGTACTTC
>TRBV5-3|.|.|TRBJ1-4
CARRDLGPVNEKLFF
TGTGCCAGAAGGGACCTGGGGCCTGTTAATGAAAAACTGTTTTTT
>TRBV6-1|.|.|TRBJ2-2
CASCPRHSHTGELFF
TGTGCCAGTTGCCCCAGGCACAGTCACACCGGGGAGCTGTTTTTT
>TRBV4-3|.|.|TRBJ1-3
CASSQDRGGGNTIYF
TGCGCCAGCAGCCAAGATCGAGGGGGTGGAAACACCATATATTTT
>TRBV4-3|TRBD2|.|TRBJ2-7
CASSQESGDYEQYF
TGCGCCAGCAGCCAAGAGAGCGGGGACTACGAGCAGTACTTC
>TRBV4-3|TRBD2|once|TRBJ2-1
CASSQDYGREVYEQFF
TGCGCCAGCAGCCAAGACTACGGGCGGGAGGTTTATGAGCAGTTCTTC
>TRBV29-1|TRBD2|.|TRBJ2-7
CSVGEAGGSYEQYF
TGCAGCGTTGGTGAAGCGGGGGGTTCCTACGAGCAGTACTTC
>TRBV6-5|.|.|TRBJ2-3
CASSWRGTDTQYF
TGTGCCAGCAGTTGGAGGGGCACAGATACGCAGTATTTT
>TRBV21-1|.|.|TRBJ1-4
CASSKTEAVGHIGNEKLFF
TGTGCCAGCAGCAAAACCGAAGCCGTGGGTCATATCGGGAATGAAAAACTGTTTTTT
>TRBV5-1|TRBD1|once|TRBJ2-7
CASSPGQDIYEQYF
TGCGCCAGCAGTCCAGGACAGGACATCTACGAGCAGTACTTC
>TRBV4-3|TRBD2|once|TRBJ2-1
CASSHDIAGVAYNEQFF
TGCGCCAGCAGCCACGATATAGCGGGAGTAGCCTACAATGAGCAGTTCTTC
>TRBV27|.|.|TRBJ1-5
CASSPSFNQPQHF
TGTGCCAGCAGTCCCAGCTTCAATCAGCCCCAGCATTTT
>TRBV18|TRBD2|once|TRBJ2-3
CASSPPGRGGPDTQYF
TGTGCCAGCTCACCACCGGGTCGGGGGGGCCCAGATACGCAGTATTTT
>TRBV6-5|.|.|TRBJ1-2
CASSYSNDYGYTF
TGTGCCAGCAGTTACTCGAACGACTATGGCTACACCTTC
>TRBV6-1|.|.|TRBJ1-2
CASSFWGEGYTF
TGTGCCAGCAGTTTTTGGGGGGAAGGCTACACCTTC
>TRBV11-3|.|.|TRBJ1-2
CASSSRTDYGYTF
TGTGCCAGCAGCTCGCGGACAGACTATGGCTACACCTTC
>TRBV6-1|.|medium-sized|TRBJ2-7
CASSEDSGGHYEQYF
TGTGCCAGCAGTGAGGACAGTGGAGGTCACTACGAGCAGTACTTC
>TRBV5-1|.|.|TRBJ1-1
CASSLVVMNTEAFF
TGCGCCAGCAGCTTGGTTGTTATGAACACTGAAGCTTTCTTT
>TRBV5-8|.|.|TRBJ1-4
CASTASEWGTNEKLFF
TGTGCCAGCACTGCCTCGGAGTGGGGTACTAATGAAAAACTGTTTTTT
>TRBV18|TRBD2|.|TRBJ2-2
CASSTGTSGGSNTGELFF
TGTGCCAGCTCAACCGGGACTAGCGGGGGCTCAAACACCGGGGAGCTGTTTTTT
>TRBV9|TRBD2|.|TRBJ2-1
CASSVGGEMGSEQFF
TGTGCCAGCAGCGTCGGGGGGGAGATGGGGAGTGAGCAGTTCTTC
>TRBV10-3|.|.|TRBJ1-5
CAISEGDNQPQHF
TGTGCCATCAGTGAGGGCGACAATCAGCCCCAGCATTTT
>TRBV11-3|TRBD2|.|TRBJ2-7
CASSLGGTRYFLNEQYF
TGTGCCAGCAGCTTAGGAGGGACTAGATATTTTTTAAACGAGCAGTACTTC
>TRBV19|TRBD2|.|TRBJ2-7
CASSTGTNPSYEQYF
TGTGCCAGTAGTACAGGGACTAACCCCTCCTACGAGCAGTACTTC
>TRBV5-8|.|.|TRBJ1-3
CATTRWVGNTIYF
TGTGCCACCACAAGATGGGTCGGAAACACCATATATTTT
>TRBV25-1|.|.|TRBJ1-6
CARSTTWTDPNNSPLHF
TGTGCCAGGTCGACTACCTGGACAGATCCAAATAATTCACCCCTCCACTTT
>TRBV27|TRBD2|once|TRBJ2-7
CASSLTAGKQYF
TGTGCCAGCAGTCTGACAGCGGGGAAGCAGTACTTC
>TRBV15|TRBD2|.|TRBJ2-3
CATSRVRGAGTDTQYF
TGTGCCACCAGCAGAGTGCGGGGGGCTGGGACAGATACGCAGTATTTT
>TRBV21-1|.|.|TRBJ1-1
CASSTTGTNTEAFF
TGTGCCAGCAGCACTACAGGTACGAACACTGAAGCTTTCTTT
>TRBV4-3|.|few|TRBJ2-7
CASSPRGTNEQYF
TGCGCCAGCAGCCCCCGGGGGACCAACGAGCAGTACTTC
>TRBV10-3|.|.|TRBJ1-5
CAIGERSNQPQHF
TGTGCCATCGGGGAGAGGAGCAATCAGCCCCAGCATTTT
>TRBV9|TRBD1|.|TRBJ2-7
CASSVSGQGAREQYF
TGTGCCAGCAGCGTATCGGGACAGGGGGCGCGCGAGCAGTACTTC
>TRBV30|.|.|TRBJ2-7
CAWSGRFDGQYF
TGTGCCTGGAGCGGCCGGTTTGACGGGCAGTACTTC
>TRBV19|TRBD1|.|TRBJ1-2
CASSPTGGDGYTF
TGTGCCAGTAGCCCGACAGGGGGCGATGGCTACACCTTC
>TRBV7-9|TRBD2|.|TRBJ2-3
CASSLSAGGPGDTQYF
TGTGCCAGCAGCTTAAGTGCGGGGGGGCCTGGAGATACGCAGTATTTT
>TRBV25-1|.|.|TRBJ2-7
CASSLAGLYEQYF
TGTGCCAGCAGCCTTGCGGGGCTATACGAGCAGTACTTC
>TRBV19|.|once|TRBJ2-1
CASSPRLGYYNEQFF
TGTGCCAGTAGTCCCCGACTAGGATACTACAATGAGCAGTTCTTC
>TRBV6-6|.|.|TRBJ2-7
CASSGPGRGEQYF
TGTGCCAGCAGTGGGCCCGGCCGGGGCGAGCAGTACTTC